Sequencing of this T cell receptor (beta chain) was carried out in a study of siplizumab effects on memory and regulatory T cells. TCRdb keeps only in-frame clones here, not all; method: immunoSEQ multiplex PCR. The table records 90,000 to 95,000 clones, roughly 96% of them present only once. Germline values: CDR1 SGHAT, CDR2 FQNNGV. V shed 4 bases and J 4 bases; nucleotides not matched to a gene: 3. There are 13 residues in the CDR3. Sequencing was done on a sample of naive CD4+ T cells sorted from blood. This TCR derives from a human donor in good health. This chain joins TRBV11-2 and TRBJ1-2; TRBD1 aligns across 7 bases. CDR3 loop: CASSSTGFYGYTF. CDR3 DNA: TGTGCCAGCAGCTCGACAGGGTTCTATGGCTACACCTTC.